The source of this TCR beta chain is a study of blood T cell repertoires in COVID-19. Study as a whole: Donors in the United States, Italy and Spain gave samples during acute or convalescent COVID-19. From T cells, B-cell-depleted T cells, or PBMCs came the material, which was cDNA or gDNA.

The data were produced by immunoSEQ multiplex PCR, yet TCRdb's version contains in-frame clones alone and is incomplete. The sample consists of 150,000 to 200,000 clones, around 90% of them appearing once. In its sample, this clone was seen once. Per germline, CDR1 LNHNV and CDR2 YYDKDF (reference sequence). There are 13 residues in the CDR3. V gave up 0 bases and J gave up 4 bases, with 4 bases separating them. The sequenced material came from peripheral blood. V and J are TRBV15 and TRBJ2-4; D remains unclear. The source of this sequence is a human donor in a cohort sampled during active COVID-19. The CDR3 region is CATSRDRKNIQYF. The CDR3, as DNA: TGTGCCACCAGCAGAGATCGGAAAAACATTCAGTACTTC.